The present T cell receptor beta chain was sequenced within a study of cytomegalovirus exposure and HLA in healthy donors (dated by TCRdb to 2017 to 2019). Study-level background: According to an earlier analysis of 450 to 650 of the donors, roughly 180 million T cells yielded 120 million or so unique TCR beta sequences and approximately 300 Gb of sequence data. Four or five DR-DQ haplotypes were treated as single units for association and clustering because of strong linkage in the cohort. Typing coverage varied by locus: 629-630 donors for A, B, C, DRB1 and DQB1; approximately 560 for DQA1; more than 600 for DPA1; roughly 450 for DPB1. HLA typing covered class I and class II loci at four-digit resolution. Of the roughly 400 genotyped donors, over 65% fell in the genetic ancestry cluster associated with self-reported Caucasian donors. A later analysis re-examined previously published TCR beta repertoires from 610 or so donors and added high-resolution HLA genotyping to investigate patterns of TCR occurrence. An earlier analysis of fewer than 700 of the donors applied high-throughput TCR beta sequencing to assess whether each TCR beta V gene segment acted as functional or pseudogenic. The study combined high-throughput TCR immunosequencing, statistical association of individual TCRs with disease status, and machine learning to predict cytomegalovirus infection status. Using immunosequencing, the study profiled T cell repertoires from 500 to 800 subjects and related those repertoires to cytomegalovirus serostatus. The study aimed to test whether cataloging public T cell receptors could reveal signatures of past pathogen exposure. Approximately 300 gigabases of sequencing data and approximately 85 million unique TCR sequences were included in an early release covering over 600 HLA-typed donors. A later genetic analysis used genome-wide SNP genotypes for 398 of the 666 donors, treating that subset as a discovery cohort. Among around 400 genotyped donors of the cohort, an average of around 250,000 unique TCR beta nucleotide sequences was sequenced per donor, of which about 20% were non-productive. Donor age, sex, ethnicity and CMV serostatus were collected together with the repertoire data. In addition to the first cohort of 666 subjects, a separate validation cohort of approximately 130 different subjects was used. Every repertoire in the discovery cohort had been generated on one and the same sequencing platform. Rather than drawing on any new phenotypic data, the later analysis identified candidate immune exposures from TCR beta sequences and the way those sequences occurred across donors. Findings and caveats that apply to the study as a whole: CMV serostatus was the only immune exposure information available for the cohort. A few of the identified cytomegalovirus-associated TCR beta chains were confirmed in vitro to be specific for cytomegalovirus antigens. A later analysis found that TCR association rates varied across HLA loci, with DRB1 alleles showing the most associated TCRs and HLA-C alleles the fewest. Most TCR sequences were seen in very few donors, while some public TCRs were found in many individuals. In a later analysis, most CMV-associated TCR beta chains were found to appear HLA-restricted, with HLA associations seemingly driven largely by CMV exposure. A cluster of highly shared sequence variants was judged likely to represent a technical artifact of the sequencing pipeline. The presence/absence analyses assumed that sequencing depth was roughly uniform across donors, and that assumption may not be true. When HLA alleles, especially DR and DQ, strongly co-occurred, attributing TCR associations to individual alleles was difficult. An earlier analysis of approximately 540 of the donors showed that most TCR beta V segments appeared in productive rearrangements either about 87% or about 30% of the time, which broadly matched IMGT annotations. In the study, roughly 160 TCR beta chains were listed as associated with cytomegalovirus. A later analysis associated about 18,000 TCR beta sequences with specific HLA alleles at a false discovery rate of 0.05. In a later genetic analysis, fewer N-insertions in productive TCRs were reported among donors in an Asian-associated ancestry cluster than the roughly 640-donor mean. Because counts were too low, roughly 17 rarely observed V segments, including chromosome 9 orphons, were left out of the earlier analysis of 587 of the donors. HLA typing was unavailable for some donors at each locus, so association tests used only the typed subset. Only TCR beta chains were sequenced in this cohort, and the absence of alpha or paired-chain data limited detectable features. Some IMGT-functional V segments, including TRBV6-2 and TRBV6-3, could not be told apart with the 87-base-pair reads, so those segments were excluded. Compared with equally common non-associated chains, HLA-associated TCR beta chains in a later analysis were more clonally expanded and had lower generation probabilities. Linkage disequilibrium might explain the correlated functional status among segregating V segments, but an unknown experimental factor could not be excluded. The authors suggested that the approach could potentially be generalized to other disease states and immunological phenotypes. A later genetic analysis associated a missense DCLRE1C variant with V-gene and J-gene trimming of TCR beta chains, and an independent cohort replicated the association. A further reported finding was that TCR beta sequences accurately predicted the HLA-A and HLA-B alleles for most subjects in the first cohort. According to a later analysis, parvovirus B19, influenza, CMV and Epstein-Barr virus appeared linked to several top co-occurrence clusters. The classifier was reported to diagnose cytomegalovirus status with high specificity and sensitivity in both the original cohort and the validation cohort.

In total, over 600 healthy bone marrow donors made up the cohort. All cohort members were sampled while nominally healthy, although unrecorded immune exposures were likely present. The donor tested CMV seronegative, placing the donor among the 350 to 400 seronegative members of the cohort. A peripheral blood sample was collected from each donor, and TCR beta sequencing was performed on peripheral blood mononuclear cells. Genomic DNA was extracted from the blood cell samples with the Qiagen DNeasy Blood Extraction Kit. Reading from cysteine to phenylalanine, the CDR3 counts 14 amino acids. The DNA shown is the 42-base CDR3, in frame from base 1. The germline V gene (reference sequence) yields SSHAT for CDR1 and FNYEAQ for CDR2. A remark on this clone: It has no known antigen specificity. Mismatch with germline at one junction end may stem from a read error.

Library construction relied on the immunoSEQ multiplex PCR assay. For the multiplex PCR, a mixture combining 60 forward primers for TCR Vbeta segments and 13 reverse primers for TCR Jbeta segments was used. The CDR3 region of rearranged TCR beta genes was amplified from genomic DNA with a multiplex PCR assay. Amplified TCR beta libraries were sequenced as 87-base-pair reads on the Illumina HiSeq System. Turning to the authors' computational methods: In a later analysis, some 80 million unique TCR beta chains were counted across the 666 repertoires, and approximately 11 million of these chains were shared by at least two donors. To remove PCR and sequencing errors, raw reads were error-corrected and collapsed into unique sequences using a nearest-neighbor algorithm that merged closely related sequences. Alignment of CDR3 sequences to IMGT reference sequences was used to assign V, D and J gene segments. For a sequence to be retained, a match of at least six nucleotides to both a V gene segment and a J gene segment was required. A rearrangement was called productive if the CDR3 had no stop codons and remained in frame with V and J, and every other rearrangement was called non-productive. Following IMGT convention, CDR3 was defined as the stretch from the second conserved V-encoded cysteine up to the conserved J-encoded phenylalanine. In an earlier analysis of roughly 580 of the donors, sequences lacking an unambiguous match to a single V gene segment were excluded. An earlier analysis of 500 to 700 of the donors classified V segments as functional when productive rearrangements were above 56.7% and as segregating when the standard deviation between donors was above 5%. A statistical classification framework was built to diagnose cytomegalovirus status from the catalog of TCR beta chain sequences. V and J gene assignment, in a later analysis, came from comparing TCR nucleotide sequences with IMGT/GENE-DB human TR gene sequences. In a later analysis, CDR3 sequences and most-parsimonious VDJ recombination scenarios were assigned using the TCRdist pipeline. In a later analysis, each TCR beta chain was defined by its CDR3 amino acid sequence together with its V-gene family, and reads without a unique V-gene family were excluded. To address suspected cross-contamination and a sequencing artifact, a later analysis removed a few hundred highly shared, low-generation-probability nucleotide sequences. In a later analysis, a clonal expansion index for each public chain was calculated from normalized within-repertoire ranks of inferred template counts. In a later analysis, generation probabilities were computed using a VDJ recombination model fitted to out-of-frame rearrangements, and the results were checked against IGoR. A later analysis scored TCR-TCR, TCR-HLA and TCR-CMV co-occurrence with hypergeometric tests, applying a repertoire-size bias correction to TCR pairs. To estimate false discovery rates, a later analysis permuted the HLA or CMV assignments 20 times. In a later analysis, co-occurring TCRs were grouped using DBSCAN, with TCRdist sequence similarity added in when clustering inside HLA-allele-positive subsets. Co-occurrence clustering excluded repertoires with fewer than 30,000 or more than 120,000 public chains, plus five with anomalous nucleotide sharing. Held by TCRdb, this immuneACCESS table contains in-frame sequences only and omits some clones. Under half of the omission traces to an unresolved V gene where checked; the cause of the rest is unknown. From that table come the V and J calls and clone size; the DNA was used to work out D and trimming. The sample table records nearly 110,000 clones; 70% to 75% of these occur just once. Less than 3% of the sample is in the top ten clones.

This TCR was recovered from a female donor in good health and CMV-seronegative. What was sequenced was PBMCs. The rearranged chain carries TRBV7-7 and TRBJ2-1; possibly the D gene is TRBD2, per 6 matching bases. The CDR3 region has the sequence CASSSGTSYNEQFF. Read as DNA, the sequence is TGTGCTAGCAGCTCCGGGACTTCTTACAATGAGCAGTTCTTC.